This TCR beta chain was captured in a study of graft-versus-host responses after intestinal transplantation. Study details: All of the recipients had induction that used anti-thymocyte globulin, then tacrolimus and steroids for approximately 3 years.

Deletions cut 10 bases from V and 4 bases from J, with 10 bases between. The germline V gene has CDR1 MNHNS and CDR2 SASEGT. This CDR3 has 11 amino acids. The study, taken as a whole, reports: High graft-versus-host to host-versus-graft clonal ratios were found in allografts of patients who had graft-donor T cell macrochimerism. GvH clones detected in recipient marrow included some appearing first in ileum or blood. With peak circulating GvH clone levels came an association with early post-transplant HvG declines.

TCRdb's table, derived via immunoSEQ multiplex PCR, lists solely in-frame clones and lacks some. The repertoire holds 85,000 to 130,000 clones, approximately 84% seen once, with about 0.9% in the top ten. Worth noting for this clone: What it binds is unknown.

The source is a human donor who received an intestinal transplant. The chain combines TRBV6-1 with TRBJ1-1; D is uncertain. The input for sequencing was unstimulated CD4+ T cells sorted from spleen or lymph node cells, taken before intestinal transplant. The chain's CDR3 is CATSGLTEAFF. The CDR3 DNA sequence: TGTGCCACATCAGGTCTCACTGAAGCTTTCTTT.